One and the same sample provided the 25 T cell receptor beta chains below, sequenced in a study of blood T cell repertoires in COVID-19 (dated by TCRdb to 2019 to 2021). The library relied on the immunoSEQ multiplex PCR assay. Entries here come from immuneACCESS through TCRdb and include only in-frame sequences with V and J called. Some clones fail to appear in such tables; in the studies checked, an unresolved V gene covers under half of the shortfall, and the cause of the remainder is unknown. This sample gives approximately 290,000 clones in total; around 91% of them show up just once. The ten largest account for 4% to 5.5% of the sample. Sequencing input: PBMCs or T cells enriched from blood (not recorded which). These receptors were taken from a woman in her late teens or twenties with acute COVID-19.

This clone was counted a single time. J is TRBJ1-2 and V is TRBV27, with a weak D call TRBD1 (6 bases). Per germline, CDR1 MNHEY and CDR2 SMNVEV (reference sequence). Trimming took 4 bases from V and 0 from J, leaving 15 bases between them. The CDR3 runs 16 residues. The DNA for the CDR3 is TGTGCCAGCAGTTACACAACAGGGAAAGCTAACTATGGCTACACCTTC. This translates into CASSYTTGKANYGYTF.

The chain has TRBV2 and TRBJ2-7, with D tentatively TRBD2 (6 bases). Germline CDR1 is SNHLY and CDR2 is FYNNEI. The length of the CDR3 is 13 residues. Trimming pared 5 bases from V and 11 bases from J, leaving 19 bases between. As DNA, the CDR3 is TGTGCCAGCAGTACCCACGACATGAGGGAGGAGTACTTC. Amino acid sequence: CASSTHDMREEYF.

The chain is built from TRBV27 and TRBJ2-1, with 12 bases lining up with TRBD2. V was pared by 5 bases and J by 3 bases, with 8 bases of the junction left unmatched. CDR3 size: 17 residues. Per the germline V gene, CDR1 is MNHEY and CDR2 is SMNVEV (reference sequence). In DNA, the CDR3 is TGTGCCAGCAGTGTGATCGGGACTAGCGGGTTCTACAATGAGCAGTTCTTC. As protein: CASSVIGTSGFYNEQFF.

Here the CDR3 DNA reads TGTGCCAGCAGCCAAGATCACGGGACAGGGTGGGATGAGCAGTTCTTC. Protein: CASSQDHGTGWDEQFF. The chain carries TRBV4-2 and TRBJ2-1; 9 bases fit TRBD1. V lost 0 bases, J lost 8 bases, and 8 bases stayed unmatched. The CDR3 runs 16 residues. Germline loops: CDR1 LGHNA, CDR2 YNFKEQ.

This clone was recorded a few times. The V gene is TRBV5-1, the J gene TRBJ2-2, with TRBD2 matching 13 bases. After removal of 4 bases from V and 4 bases from J, the junction contained 10 bases not matched to a gene. Germline loops: CDR1 SGHRS, CDR2 YFSETQ. The CDR3 loop spans 18 amino acids. The CDR3 region has the DNA TGCGCCAGCAGCAAAGGACTAGCGGGAGCTCGCGGCACCGGGGAGCTGTTTTTT. Translated, it gives CASSKGLAGARGTGELFF.

The CDR3 loop reads CASSPIGPRYSSSLSYEQYF. CDR3 DNA: TGCGCCAGCAGTCCAATCGGCCCGAGATACTCTAGCTCCCTATCCTACGAGCAGTACTTC. The V gene is TRBV23-1, the J gene TRBJ2-7; possible D gene TRBD2, 5 bases. TRBV23-1 is assigned to the ORF class and has an uncertain function. Trimming stripped 4 bases from V and 1 base from J, with 29 bases between. The CDR3 loop spans 20 amino acids.

The gene calls are TRBV2 and TRBJ2-2; tentative D call: TRBD2 (6 bases). The CDR3 covers 15 residues. Germline V gives CDR1 SNHLY, CDR2 FYNNEI. V lost 5 bases to trimming and J lost 2 bases, with 12 bases between them. The CDR3, as DNA: TGTGCCAGCAGTTCGGGAGAGGTAAACACCGGGGAGCTGTTTTTT. This gives the protein CASSSGEVNTGELFF.

The V and J genes are TRBV9 and TRBJ1-1, with TRBD1 matching 10 bases. This CDR3 is 18 amino acids long. J gave up 1 base and V 5 bases, and 14 bases lay outside the gene matches. CDR1 SGDLS and CDR2 YYNGEE come from the germline V gene. The CDR3 loop reads CASREPGQGRPWNTEAFF. The CDR3 nucleotides read TGTGCCAGCAGGGAACCGGGACAGGGGCGTCCCTGGAACACTGAAGCTTTCTTT. Full variable domain (remainder filled in from reference TRBV9 and TRBJ1-1): DSGVTQTPKHLITATGQRVTLRCSPRSGDLSVYWYQQSLDQGLQFLIQYYNGEERAKGNILERFSAQQFPDLHSELNLSSLELGDSALYFCASREPGQGRPWNTEAFFGQGTRLTVV.

This clone occurred once. V gene TRBV3-1 (or the pseudogene TRBV3-2) combines with J gene TRBJ2-3, with 8 bases matching TRBD2. With 5 bases clipped from V and 3 bases from J, the junction kept 7 bases outside the gene matches. Germline V gene lookup returns CDR1 LGHDT and CDR2 YNNKEL (reference sequence). The CDR3 length is 15 residues. CDR3 sequence: CASSAREGKTDTQYF. As DNA, the CDR3 is TGTGCCAGCAGCGCCCGGGAGGGGAAGACAGATACGCAGTATTTT.

The V and J genes are TRBV27 and TRBJ2-7; 7 bases map to TRBD1. With 2 bases clipped from V and 2 bases from J, the junction kept 9 bases outside the gene matches. Germline loops: CDR1 MNHEY, CDR2 SMNVEV (reference sequence). The CDR3 consists of 16 residues. The CDR3 spells CASSLPGQDDTYEQYF. The CDR3 nucleotides read TGTGCCAGCAGTTTACCTGGACAGGACGACACCTACGAGCAGTACTTC.

The V gene is TRBV19, the J gene TRBJ2-1; 7 positions agree with TRBD2. With V trimmed by 1 base and J by 5 bases, 20 bases remained unmatched. Germline V lookup: CDR1 LNHDA, CDR2 SQIVND (reference sequence). The CDR3 extends over 20 amino acids. The CDR3 spells CASSIAPGQRGAPIHNEQFF. CDR3 in DNA: TGTGCCAGTAGTATAGCCCCCGGGCAGCGGGGAGCGCCGATCCACAATGAGCAGTTCTTC. The whole variable domain, filled in from reference TRBV19 and TRBJ2-1, reads DGGITQSPKYLFRKEGQNVTLSCEQNLNHDAMYWYRQDPGQGLRLIYYSQIVNDFQKGDIAEGYSVSREKKESFPLTVTSAQKNPTAFYLCASSIAPGQRGAPIHNEQFFGPGTRLTVL.

On this clone itself: The junction shows a germline mismatch at one end, possibly a read error. The chain has TRBV10-1 and TRBJ2-7; D ambiguous. This CDR3 spans 12 amino acids. The germline V gene has CDR1 WNHNN and CDR2 SYGVQD (reference sequence). The CDR3, as DNA: TGCGCCACCAGTGCTAATTTTTACGAGCAGTACTTC. Its translation: CATSANFYEQYF.

V usage is TRBV27 and J usage is TRBJ2-7; no clear D gene. V was clipped by 5 bases and J by 7 bases, with 15 bases between them. Looked up from germline, CDR1 is MNHEY and CDR2 is SMNVEV (reference sequence). The CDR3 is made up of 13 amino acids. CDR3 DNA sequence: TGTGCCAGCAGTCCCGTGAACTTTTTGGAGCAGTACTTC. Its protein product is CASSPVNFLEQYF.

The J gene is TRBJ1-6, the V gene TRBV14; 7 bases match TRBD1. Losses at the gene ends were 1 base for V and 1 base for J; bases not matched to a gene: 4. Germline CDR1 and CDR2: SGHDN and FVKESK. This CDR3 has 17 residues. CDR3 sequence: CASSQGGQLSYNSPLHF. The CDR3, as DNA: TGTGCCAGCAGCCAAGGGGGACAGCTTTCCTATAATTCACCCCTCCACTTT.

The chain couples TRBV11-1 to TRBJ2-1; D is perhaps TRBD1 (5 bases). Germline V gene data show CDR1 as SGHAT and CDR2 as FQDESV (reference sequence). CDR3 length equals 15 residues. With 4 bases removed from V and 0 bases from J, the gap between germline ends came to 10 bases. The CDR3 reads CASSSDSNSYNEQFF. The CDR3 DNA is TGTGCCAGCAGCTCCGACAGTAACTCCTACAATGAGCAGTTCTTC.

This chain links TRBV28 with TRBJ2-7, with D possibly being TRBD1 (5 bases). The CDR3 has 12 amino acids. V was cut by 8 bases and J by 0 bases, with 8 bases left in between. Per germline, CDR1 MDHEN and CDR2 SYDVKM. The CDR3 is CASWGHSYEQYF. CDR3 bases: TGTGCCAGCTGGGGCCACTCCTACGAGCAGTACTTC.

This chain uses TRBV18 with TRBJ2-7; weak D call: TRBD2 (5 bases). Trimming cost V 3 bases and J 2 bases, with 8 bases left between them. Germline lookup yields CDR1 KGHSH and CDR2 LQKENI. The CDR3 is 13 residues long. CDR3: CASSPGSPYEQYF. CDR3 DNA sequence: TGTGCCAGCTCACCTGGGAGTCCCTACGAGCAGTACTTC.

The chain carries TRBV13 and TRBJ2-1; the D gene is possibly TRBD2 (5 bases). The CDR3 covers 13 residues. The V end was cut by 3 bases, the J end by 8 bases, with 11 bases between. The germline gives CDR1 PRHDT, CDR2 FYEKMQ (reference sequence). CDR3: CASSFRGSDEQFF. The CDR3 coding sequence is TGTGCCAGCAGCTTTCGGGGATCCGATGAGCAGTTCTTC.

V gene TRBV9 combines with J gene TRBJ1-1, with D possibly matching TRBD1 (6 bases). The germline gives CDR1 SGDLS, CDR2 YYNGEE. CDR3 size: 18 residues. The V end lost 0 bases, the J end lost 0 bases, and 18 bases lay between the germline ends. The CDR3 sequence is CASSVGSTGMGLNTEAFF. Here the CDR3 DNA reads TGTGCCAGCAGCGTAGGTTCTACAGGGATGGGGCTGAACACTGAAGCTTTCTTT.

The rearrangement links TRBV7-9 to TRBJ1-1, with D perhaps TRBD1 (5 bases). Germline V CDR1 and CDR2: SEHNR, FQNEAQ (reference sequence). CDR3 length: 13 amino acids. V was pared by 2 bases and J by 7 bases, with 11 bases between. The CDR3 DNA is TGTGCCAGCAGCTTATACCAAACAGGTGAAGCTTTCTTT. This translates into CASSLYQTGEAFF.

The chain employs TRBV28 and TRBJ2-3; 8 bases agree with TRBD2. This CDR3 has 13 amino acids. Germline V CDR1 and CDR2: MDHEN, SYDVKM. The V and J ends lost 6 bases and 8 bases, in that order; junction bases with no gene match: 7. The CDR3 here is CASRASGSGTQYF. CDR3 DNA sequence: TGTGCCAGCAGAGCTAGCGGGTCAGGTACGCAGTATTTT.

The chain joins TRBV5-1 to TRBJ2-2; 10 bases agree with TRBD2. Unmatched junction bases numbered 2, after V lost 3 bases and J lost 6 bases. The V gene's germline CDR1 is SGHRS and CDR2 YFSETQ. The CDR3 totals 14 residues. CDR3 coding DNA: TGCGCCAGCAGCTATCTAGCGGGAGCCGGGGAGCTGTTTTTT. It specifies CASSYLAGAGELFF.

The V call is TRBV4-1, the J call TRBJ2-2, with 8 positions matching TRBD1. V was pared by 0 bases and J by 7 bases, with 4 bases of the junction left unmatched. CDR3 size: 15 residues. The germline V gene has CDR1 MGHRA and CDR2 YSYEKL. The CDR3: CASSQERTGNGELFF. The CDR3 region has the DNA TGCGCCAGCAGCCAAGAAAGGACAGGGAACGGGGAGCTGTTTTTT.

This chain joins TRBV5-1 and TRBJ2-5, with TRBD1 matching 7 bases. CDR1 and CDR2 from the germline V gene are SGHRS and YFSETQ. This CDR3 spans 14 amino acids. J gave up 2 bases and V 4 bases, and 5 bases lay outside the gene matches. CDR3 loop: CASSAQGQQETQYF. CDR3 nucleotide sequence: TGCGCCAGCAGCGCTCAGGGACAGCAAGAGACCCAGTACTTC.

The chain couples TRBV19 to TRBJ1-6; D may be TRBD1 (5 bases). V lost 3 bases and J lost 4, with 7 bases in between. Germline loops: CDR1 LNHDA, CDR2 SQIVND (reference sequence). The CDR3 runs to 14 residues. Here the CDR3 reads CASSIDRYNSPLHF. The CDR3, as DNA: TGTGCCAGTAGTATTGACAGATATAATTCACCCCTCCACTTT.